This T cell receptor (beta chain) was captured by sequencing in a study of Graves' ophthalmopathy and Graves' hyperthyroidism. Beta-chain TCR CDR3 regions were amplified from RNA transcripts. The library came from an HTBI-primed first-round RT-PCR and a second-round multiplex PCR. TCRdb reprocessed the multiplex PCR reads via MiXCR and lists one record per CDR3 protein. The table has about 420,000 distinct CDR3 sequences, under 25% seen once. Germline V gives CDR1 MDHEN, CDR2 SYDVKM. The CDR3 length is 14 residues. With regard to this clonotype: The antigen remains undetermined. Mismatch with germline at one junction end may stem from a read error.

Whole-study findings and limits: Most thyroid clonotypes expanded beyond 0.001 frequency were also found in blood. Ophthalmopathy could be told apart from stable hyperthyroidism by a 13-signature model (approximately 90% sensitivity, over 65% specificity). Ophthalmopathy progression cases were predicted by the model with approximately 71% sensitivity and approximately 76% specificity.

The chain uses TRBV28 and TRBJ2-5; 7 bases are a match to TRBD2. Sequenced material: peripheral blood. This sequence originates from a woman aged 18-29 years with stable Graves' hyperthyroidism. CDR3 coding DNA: TGTGCCAGCAGTCCCGGGACTAACCAAGATACCCAGTACTTC. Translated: CASSPGTNQDTQYF.